Within the sample, the clone carrying this T cell receptor beta chain is large. Its antigen is not identified. Assay used: immunoSEQ multiplex PCR; TCRdb lists only in-frame clones, some missing. The data hold 1,000 or so clones, with 15% to 20% observed a single time. Germline V gene sequence: CDR1 LNHDA, CDR2 SQIVND (reference sequence). V gave up 6 bases and J gave up 3 bases, with 11 bases separating them. This CDR3 is 14 amino acids long. The sample comes from a study of T cells in localized non-small cell lung cancer. Study-level results: Longer overall survival associated with higher blood T cell density; shorter survival with higher adjacent-lung clonality. Highest T cell clonality was seen in uninvolved adjacent lung, surpassing that measured in tumor. In adjacent lung appeared a median roughly 56 of the top 100 tumor clones.

Here the sequenced sample was normal lung tissue next to the tumor, taken before any cancer treatment. The rearrangement uses TRBV19 and TRBJ2-2, with D unresolved. This sequence was found in a man between 40 and 70 years old with stage I lung adenocarcinoma. In DNA form, the CDR3 reads TGTGCCAGTAGAGATTCCCACTACACCGGGGAGCTGTTTTTT. It codes for CASRDSHYTGELFF.